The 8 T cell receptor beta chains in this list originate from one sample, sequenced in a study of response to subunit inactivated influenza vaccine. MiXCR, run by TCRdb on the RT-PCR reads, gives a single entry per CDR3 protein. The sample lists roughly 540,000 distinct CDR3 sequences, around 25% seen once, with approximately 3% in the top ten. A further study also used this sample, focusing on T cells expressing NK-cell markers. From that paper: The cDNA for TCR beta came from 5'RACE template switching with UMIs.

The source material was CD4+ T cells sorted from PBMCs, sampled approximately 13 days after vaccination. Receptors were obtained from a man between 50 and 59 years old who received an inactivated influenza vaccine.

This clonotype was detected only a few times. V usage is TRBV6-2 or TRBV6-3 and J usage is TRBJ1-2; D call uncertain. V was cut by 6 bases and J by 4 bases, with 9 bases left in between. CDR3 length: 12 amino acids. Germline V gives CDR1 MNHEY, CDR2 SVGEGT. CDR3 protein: CASSGSAYGYTF. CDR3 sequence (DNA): TGTGCCAGCAGCGGATCCGCCTATGGCTACACCTTC.

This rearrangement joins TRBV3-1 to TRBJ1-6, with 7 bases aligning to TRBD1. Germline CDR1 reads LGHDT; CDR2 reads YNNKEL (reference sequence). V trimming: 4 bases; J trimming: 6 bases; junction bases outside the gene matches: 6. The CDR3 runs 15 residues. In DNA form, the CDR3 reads TGTGCCAGCAGCCGTAGACAGGGAACTAATTCACCCCTCCACTTT. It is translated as CASSRRQGTNSPLHF. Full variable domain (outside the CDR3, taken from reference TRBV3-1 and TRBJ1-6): DTAVSQTPKYLVTQMGNDKSIKCEQNLGHDTMYWYKQDSKKFLKIMFSYNNKELIINETVPNRFSPKSPDKAHLNLHINSLELGDSAVYFCASSRRQGTNSPLHFGNGTRLTVT.

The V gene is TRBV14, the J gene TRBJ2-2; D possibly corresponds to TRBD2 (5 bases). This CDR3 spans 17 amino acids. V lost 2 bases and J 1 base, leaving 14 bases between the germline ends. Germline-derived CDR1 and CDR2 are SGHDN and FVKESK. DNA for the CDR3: TGTGCCAGCAGCCAACACCCTCCCGGGGTGAACACCGGGGAGCTGTTTTTT. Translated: CASSQHPPGVNTGELFF.

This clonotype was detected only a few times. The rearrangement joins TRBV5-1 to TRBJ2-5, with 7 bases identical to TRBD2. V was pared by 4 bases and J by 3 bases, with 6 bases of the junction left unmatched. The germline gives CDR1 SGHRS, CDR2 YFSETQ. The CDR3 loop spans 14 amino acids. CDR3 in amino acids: CASSTGRGEETQYF. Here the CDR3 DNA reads TGCGCCAGCAGCACGGGACGGGGGGAAGAGACCCAGTACTTC.

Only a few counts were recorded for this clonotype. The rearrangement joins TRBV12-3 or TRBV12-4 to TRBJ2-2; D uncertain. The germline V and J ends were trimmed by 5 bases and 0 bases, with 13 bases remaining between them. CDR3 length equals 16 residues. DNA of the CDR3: TGTGCCAGCAGTCTCCGGGCCGCGACGAACACCGGGGAGCTGTTTTTT. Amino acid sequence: CASSLRAATNTGELFF.

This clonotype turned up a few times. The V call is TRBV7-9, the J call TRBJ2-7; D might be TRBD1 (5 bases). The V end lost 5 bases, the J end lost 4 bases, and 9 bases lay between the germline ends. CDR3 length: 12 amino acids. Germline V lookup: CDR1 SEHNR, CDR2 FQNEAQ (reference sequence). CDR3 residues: CASSPDIYEQYF. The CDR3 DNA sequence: TGTGCCAGCAGCCCGGACATATACGAGCAGTACTTC.

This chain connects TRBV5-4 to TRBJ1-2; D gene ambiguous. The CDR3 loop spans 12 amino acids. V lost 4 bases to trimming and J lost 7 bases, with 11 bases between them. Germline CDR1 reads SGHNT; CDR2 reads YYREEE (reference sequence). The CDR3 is CASSNVGSGYTF. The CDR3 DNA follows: TGTGCCAGCAGCAACGTCGGTTCTGGCTACACCTTC.

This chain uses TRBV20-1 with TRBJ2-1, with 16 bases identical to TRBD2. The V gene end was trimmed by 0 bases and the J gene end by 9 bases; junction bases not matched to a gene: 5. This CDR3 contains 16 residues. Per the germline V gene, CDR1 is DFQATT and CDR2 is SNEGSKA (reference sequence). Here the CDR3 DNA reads TGCAGTGCTAGAGATCTGGGACTAGCGGGGGGGCGTGAGCAGTTCTTC. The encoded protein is CSARDLGLAGGREQFF.